Shown below are 21 T cell receptor beta chains from a single sample sequenced in a study of beta chain features in type 1 diabetes. General study points: Patients with Type 1 diabetes showed moderately but significantly shorter TCRB CDR3s in all four CD4+ subsets.

The isolated RNA, all of it, was reverse transcribed, so expressed TCRB transcripts were what got sequenced. Profiling relied on immunoSEQ multiplex PCR, and the TCRdb table lists in-frame clones only, not all of them. Among a few hundred thousand clones listed, roughly 14% were seen once. What these receptors recognize is not known. The sample was naive CD4+ T cells from blood. The receptors shown here come from a man aged 25 to 40 with type 1 diabetes.

This clone has just a few counts. The chain is built from TRBV7-9 and TRBJ1-5; TRBD1 agrees at 7 bases. Germline trimming cut 5 bases from V and 15 bases from J; bases unmatched to any gene: 10. The CDR3 consists of 12 residues. Germline CDR1 reads SEHNR; CDR2 reads FQNEAQ (reference sequence). CDR3 loop: CASSRRDSGLHF. The CDR3 region has the DNA TGTGCCAGCAGCCGCCGGGACAGCGGATTGCATTTT.

This clone occurred a few times. The chain recombines TRBV6-5 with TRBJ2-7; D is unresolved. The CDR3 extends over 11 amino acids. Germline lookup yields CDR1 MNHEY and CDR2 SVGAGI. Trimming took 2 bases from V and 4 from J, leaving 3 bases between them. CDR3 residues: CASSYRYEQYF. In DNA, the CDR3 is TGTGCCAGCAGTTACCGGTACGAGCAGTACTTC.

A few counts support this clone. The rearrangement uses TRBV12-5 and TRBJ2-7, with D tentatively TRBD1 (5 bases). The CDR3 runs 12 residues. Germline lookup yields CDR1 LGHNT and CDR2 FRNRAP. Trimming removed 7 bases from V and 5 bases from J, with 12 bases in between. Here the CDR3 DNA reads TGTGCTAGTGCATGGTCAGGGAACGAGCAGTACTTC. Translated: CASAWSGNEQYF.

This clone was observed a handful of times. The CDR3 here is CASSGGRTNYGYTF. In DNA, the CDR3 is TGTGCCAGCAGTGGGGGCAGGACCAACTATGGCTACACCTTC. The V and J genes are TRBV6-5 and TRBJ1-2; tentatively, D is TRBD1 (6 bases). The length of the CDR3 is 14 residues. The germline V gene has CDR1 MNHEY and CDR2 SVGAGI. The V end was cut by 5 bases, the J end by 2 bases, with 12 bases between.

This clone was detected a few times. The V call is TRBV5-4, the J call TRBJ2-3, with D uncertain. Germline CDR1 reads SGHNT; CDR2 reads YYREEE (reference sequence). This CDR3 contains 16 residues. V lost 3 bases, J lost 1 base, and 15 bases lay in between. The CDR3 region is CASSSARNSGTDTQYF. For the CDR3, the DNA is TGTGCCAGCAGCTCCGCCCGTAACTCCGGCACAGATACGCAGTATTTT. Full variable domain (remainder filled in from reference TRBV5-4 and TRBJ2-3): ETGVTQSPTHLIKTRGQQVTLRCSSQSGHNTVSWYQQALGQGPQFIFQYYREEENGRGNFPPRFSGLQFPNYSSELNVNALELDDSALYLCASSSARNSGTDTQYFGPGTRLTVL.

This clone was detected only a few times. V gene TRBV14 combines with J gene TRBJ2-7; 9 positions agree with TRBD2. The CDR3 length is 15 residues. V gave up 6 bases and J gave up 3 bases; unmatched junction bases: 9. Germline V CDR1 and CDR2: SGHDN, FVKESK. CDR3 sequence: CASSGGASGVYEQYF. The CDR3 nucleotides are TGTGCCAGCAGTGGAGGGGCTAGCGGGGTCTACGAGCAGTACTTC.

This clone appeared a few times. This rearrangement joins TRBV5-1 to TRBJ1-5; the match to TRBD1 covers 9 bases. This CDR3 has 15 amino acids. Trimming cost V 0 bases and J 4 bases; bases outside gene matches: 2. The germline gives CDR1 SGHRS, CDR2 YFSETQ. The CDR3 DNA sequence: TGCGCCAGCAGCTTGGGGGACAGGGTGAATCAGCCCCAGCATTTT. Protein sequence: CASSLGDRVNQPQHF.

This clone was seen a few times. The rearrangement links TRBV6-6 to TRBJ2-1; 9 bases agree with TRBD2. The CDR3 loop spans 16 amino acids. Looked up from germline, CDR1 is MNHNY and CDR2 is SVGAGI (reference sequence). J was trimmed by 7 bases and V by 5 bases; bases with no gene match: 12. The CDR3 sequence: CASSLPGLAAINEQFF. The DNA for the CDR3 is TGTGCCAGCAGTCTTCCGGGACTAGCCGCTATTAATGAGCAGTTCTTC.

This clone has more than one count but fewer than ten. The chain is built from TRBV20-1 and TRBJ2-1; D possibly corresponds to TRBD2 (5 bases). The germline V and J ends were trimmed by 3 bases and 5 bases, with 5 bases remaining between them. Per the germline V gene, CDR1 is DFQATT and CDR2 is SNEGSKA (reference sequence). CDR3 length: 11 amino acids. The CDR3 nucleotides are TGCAGTGCTAGGGGAGACAATGAGCAGTTCTTC. It translates to CSARGDNEQFF.

There are a few counts of this clone. The J gene is TRBJ2-5, the V gene TRBV11-2, with TRBD2 matching over 7 bases. This CDR3 has 13 amino acids. Germline trimming cut 4 bases from V and 5 bases from J; bases unmatched to any gene: 4. CDR1 is SGHAT and CDR2 is FQNNGV in the germline V gene. CDR3 amino acids: CASSYGGGETQYF. Written as DNA, the CDR3 is TGTGCCAGCAGCTACGGGGGAGGGGAGACCCAGTACTTC.

This clone has a handful of counts. V and J are TRBV7-8 and TRBJ1-2, with TRBD1 matching 10 bases. From germline, CDR1 is SGHVS and CDR2 FQNEAQ. Losses at the gene ends were 5 bases for V and 8 bases for J; bases not matched to a gene: 8. There are 14 residues in the CDR3. Written as DNA, the CDR3 is TGTGCCAGCAGCCCCCGACAGGGGGCGGGGGGCTACACCTTC. Its protein is CASSPRQGAGGYTF.

There are a few counts of this clone. V gene TRBV9 combines with J gene TRBJ1-1; 12 bases are a match to TRBD1. This CDR3 has 19 amino acids. Germline trimming cut 1 base from V and 1 base from J; bases unmatched to any gene: 11. Germline CDR1 is SGDLS and CDR2 is YYNGEE. In DNA, the CDR3 is TGTGCCAGCAGCGTAACTATGGGGACAGGGGGCAGCGAGAACACTGAAGCTTTCTTT. Its translation: CASSVTMGTGGSENTEAFF.

The rearrangement links TRBV19 to TRBJ2-7; TRBD1 agrees at 7 bases. This CDR3 region has 14 residues. CDR1 is LNHDA and CDR2 is SQIVND in the germline V gene (reference sequence). The trim removed 5 bases at V and 0 bases at J, leaving 4 bases unmatched. CDR3: CASSSRDSSYEQYF. The CDR3 region has the DNA TGTGCCAGTAGTTCCCGGGACAGCTCCTACGAGCAGTACTTC.

The V call is TRBV30, the J call TRBJ1-5; TRBD1 might be the D (6 bases). Germline lookup yields CDR1 GTSNPN and CDR2 SVGIG (reference sequence). The V end was cut by 2 bases, the J end by 0 bases, with 26 bases between. The CDR3 is 20 amino acids. This CDR3 is CAWSPTKTGILRFSNQPQHF. In DNA, the CDR3 is TGTGCCTGGAGTCCCACCAAGACAGGAATCCTTCGATTTAGCAATCAGCCCCAGCATTTT.

This sequence joins TRBV27 and TRBJ2-2, with D uncertain. Germline CDR1 and CDR2: MNHEY and SMNVEV (reference sequence). The CDR3 runs to 13 residues. Trimming removed 5 bases at V and 4 bases at J, with 8 bases between. The CDR3 reads CASSLRITGELFF. DNA for the CDR3: TGTGCCAGCAGTCTCCGTATCACCGGGGAGCTGTTTTTT.

V and J are TRBV5-4 and TRBJ2-1; 9 nucleotides agree with TRBD1. There are 15 residues in the CDR3. CDR1 SGHNT and CDR2 YYREEE come from the germline V gene (reference sequence). V gave up 4 bases and J gave up 0 bases; unmatched junction bases: 2. CDR3 sequence (DNA): TGTGCCAGCAGCCCGGGACAGGGCTCCTACAATGAGCAGTTCTTC. It yields the protein CASSPGQGSYNEQFF.

The rearrangement links TRBV6-5 to TRBJ2-2, with a possible D match to TRBD2 (6 bases). The V gene lost 8 bases and the J gene lost 1 base, with 11 bases spanning the gap. Per germline, CDR1 MNHEY and CDR2 SVGAGI. The length of the CDR3 is 14 residues. In DNA form, the CDR3 reads TGTGCCAGCCGGGGGTCACTGAACACCGGGGAGCTGTTTTTT. This encodes CASRGSLNTGELFF.

V usage is TRBV5-1 and J usage is TRBJ1-5; D is unresolved. The CDR3 totals 15 residues. With 0 bases removed from V and 1 base from J, the gap between germline ends came to 8 bases. Germline loops: CDR1 SGHRS, CDR2 YFSETQ. Here the CDR3 reads CASSLDHGSNQPQHF. The CDR3 nucleotides read TGCGCCAGCAGCTTGGACCACGGGAGCAATCAGCCCCAGCATTTT.

This clone was detected only a few times. This rearrangement joins TRBV30 to TRBJ1-4; no definite D call. Trimming stripped 0 bases from V and 8 bases from J, with 13 bases between. Germline V gene data show CDR1 as GTSNPN and CDR2 as SVGIG (reference sequence). The CDR3 length is 14 residues. The CDR3 DNA follows: TGTGCCTGGAGTGTCACCCCAGTTGTGGAAAAACTGTTTTTT. This encodes CAWSVTPVVEKLFF.

This chain uses TRBV5-1 with TRBJ2-3; TRBD2 matches at 9 bases. The J segment lost 4 bases and the V segment lost 0 bases, leaving 12 bases of the junction unmatched. There are 18 residues in the CDR3. Germline lookup yields CDR1 SGHRS and CDR2 YFSETQ. For the CDR3, the DNA is TGCGCCAGCAGCTTGGAAAGTTTTGCGGGGGGGTCCGCAGATACGCAGTATTTT. It is translated as CASSLESFAGGSADTQYF. The full variable domain, rest sourced from reference TRBV5-1 and TRBJ2-3, is KAGVTQTPRYLIKTRGQQVTLSCSPISGHRSVSWYQQTPGQGLQFLFEYFSETQRNKGNFPGRFSGRQFSNSRSEMNVSTLELGDSALYLCASSLESFAGGSADTQYFGPGTRLTVL.

This clone was counted a few times. V is TRBV5-6 and J is TRBJ2-7; tentatively, D is TRBD1 (5 bases). Trimming cost V 1 base and J 4 bases, with 12 bases left between them. Germline loops: CDR1 SGHDT, CDR2 YYEEEE. There are 14 residues in the CDR3. The CDR3, as DNA: TGTGCCAGCAGCTTGTTAGGGGAAGTGTACGAGCAGTACTTC. Its protein is CASSLLGEVYEQYF.